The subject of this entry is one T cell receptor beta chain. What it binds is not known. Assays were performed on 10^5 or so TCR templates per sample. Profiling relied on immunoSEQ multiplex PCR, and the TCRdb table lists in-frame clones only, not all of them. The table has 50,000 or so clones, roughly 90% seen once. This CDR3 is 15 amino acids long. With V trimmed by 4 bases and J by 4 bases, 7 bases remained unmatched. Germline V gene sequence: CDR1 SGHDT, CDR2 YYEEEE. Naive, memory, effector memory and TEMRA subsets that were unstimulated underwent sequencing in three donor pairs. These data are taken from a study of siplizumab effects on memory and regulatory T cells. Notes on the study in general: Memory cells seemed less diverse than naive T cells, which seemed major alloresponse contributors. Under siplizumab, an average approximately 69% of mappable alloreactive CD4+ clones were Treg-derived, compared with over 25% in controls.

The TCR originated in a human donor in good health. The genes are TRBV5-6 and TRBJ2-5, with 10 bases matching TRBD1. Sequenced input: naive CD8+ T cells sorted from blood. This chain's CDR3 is CASSPGQGVGETQYF. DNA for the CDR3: TGTGCCAGCAGCCCCGGACAGGGGGTAGGAGAGACCCAGTACTTC. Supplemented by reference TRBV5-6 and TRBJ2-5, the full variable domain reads DAGVTQSPTHLIKTRGQQVTLRCSPKSGHDTVSWYQQALGQGPQFIFQYYEEEERQRGNFPDRFSGHQFPNYSSELNVNALLLGDSALYLCASSPGQGVGETQYFGPGTRLLVL.